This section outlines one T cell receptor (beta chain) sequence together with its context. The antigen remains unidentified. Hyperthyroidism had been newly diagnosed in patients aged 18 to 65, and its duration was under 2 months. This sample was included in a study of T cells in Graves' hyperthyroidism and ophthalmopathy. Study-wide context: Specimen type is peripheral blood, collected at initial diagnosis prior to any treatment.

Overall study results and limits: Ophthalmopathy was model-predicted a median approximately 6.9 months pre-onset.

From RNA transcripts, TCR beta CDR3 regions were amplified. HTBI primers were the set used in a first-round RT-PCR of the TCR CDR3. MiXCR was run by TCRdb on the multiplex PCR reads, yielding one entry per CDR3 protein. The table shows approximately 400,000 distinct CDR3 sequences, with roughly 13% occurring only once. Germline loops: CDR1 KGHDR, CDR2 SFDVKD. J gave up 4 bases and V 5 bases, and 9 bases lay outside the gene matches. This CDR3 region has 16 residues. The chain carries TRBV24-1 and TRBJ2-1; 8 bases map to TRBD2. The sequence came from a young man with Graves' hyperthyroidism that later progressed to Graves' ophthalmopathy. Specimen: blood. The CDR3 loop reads CATSGNSGVNYNEQFF. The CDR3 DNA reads TGTGCCACCAGTGGTAATAGCGGGGTTAATTACAATGAGCAGTTCTTC.